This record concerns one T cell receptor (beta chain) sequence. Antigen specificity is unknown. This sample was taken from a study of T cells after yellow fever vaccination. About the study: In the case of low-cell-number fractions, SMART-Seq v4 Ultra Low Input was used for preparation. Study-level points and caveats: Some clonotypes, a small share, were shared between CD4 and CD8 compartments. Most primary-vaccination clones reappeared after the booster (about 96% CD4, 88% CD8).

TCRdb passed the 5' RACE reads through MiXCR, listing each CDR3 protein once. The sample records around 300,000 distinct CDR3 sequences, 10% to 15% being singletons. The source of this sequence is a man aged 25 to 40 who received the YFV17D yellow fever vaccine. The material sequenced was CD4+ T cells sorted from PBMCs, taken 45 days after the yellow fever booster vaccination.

CDR3 sequence (DNA): TGTGCCAGCAGCTTGGGGGGCGCCCAGGGAACCGGGGCCAACGTCCTGACTTTC. Translation gives CASSLGGAQGTGANVLTF. The chain uses TRBV5-4 and TRBJ2-6; possible D gene TRBD1, 5 bases. CDR1 and CDR2 from the germline V gene are SGHNT and YYREEE (reference sequence). Trimming removed 0 bases at V and 4 bases at J, with 17 bases between. There are 18 residues in the CDR3.